The clone carrying this T cell receptor beta chain was detected only a few times. Its antigen remains unknown. This specimen comes from a study of a mutant IDH1 vaccine in newly diagnosed glioma. Whole-study context: Most patients had radiochemotherapy with temozolomide before enrollment; others had one alone.

Only in-frame clones appear in the TCRdb table, and some are missing; sequencing was by immunoSEQ multiplex PCR. The repertoire has around 25,000 clones, about 70% of them found once; the top ten carry approximately 10%. Time point specified: week 11, during vaccination. Every vaccination contained 300 ug of the mutant IDH1 20-mer peptide and was paired with topical imiquimod. Trimming removed 10 bases at V and 12 bases at J, with 9 bases between. Germline V gene sequence: CDR1 MNHNY, CDR2 SVGAGI (reference sequence). The CDR3 loop spans 8 amino acids. The sequenced sample was peripheral blood mononuclear cells (PBMCs), obtained from a glioma patient whose treatment included an IDH1 peptide vaccine. The rearrangement joins TRBV6-6 to TRBJ1-2; no definite D call. This TCR came from a young man with glioma. Some clones in this sample may be carry-over from other donors' samples. The CDR3 sequence: CAINRDTF. DNA for the CDR3: TGTGCCATTAATCGAGACACCTTC.